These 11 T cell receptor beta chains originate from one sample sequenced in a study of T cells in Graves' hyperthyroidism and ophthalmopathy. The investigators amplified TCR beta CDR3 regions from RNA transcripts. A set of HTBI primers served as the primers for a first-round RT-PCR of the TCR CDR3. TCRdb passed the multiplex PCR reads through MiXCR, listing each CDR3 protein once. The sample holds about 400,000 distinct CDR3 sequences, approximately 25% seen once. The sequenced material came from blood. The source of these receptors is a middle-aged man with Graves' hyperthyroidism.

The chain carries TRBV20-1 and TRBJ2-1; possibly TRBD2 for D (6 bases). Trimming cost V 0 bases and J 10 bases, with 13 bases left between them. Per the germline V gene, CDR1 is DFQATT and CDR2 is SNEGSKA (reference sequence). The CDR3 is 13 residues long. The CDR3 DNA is TGCAGTGCTAGAGATCCGGGAGCAAGGGAGCAGTTCTTC. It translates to CSARDPGAREQFF.

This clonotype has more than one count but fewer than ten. CDR3 bases: TGTGCCAGCAGTTTACGGGACAGGGTTTTTAGGGAGCAGTACTTC. Amino acids: CASSLRDRVFREQYF. The rearrangement links TRBV12-3 or TRBV12-4 to TRBJ2-7; TRBD1 aligns across 9 bases. The CDR3 extends over 15 amino acids. V was clipped by 2 bases and J by 7 bases; unmatched bases: 9.

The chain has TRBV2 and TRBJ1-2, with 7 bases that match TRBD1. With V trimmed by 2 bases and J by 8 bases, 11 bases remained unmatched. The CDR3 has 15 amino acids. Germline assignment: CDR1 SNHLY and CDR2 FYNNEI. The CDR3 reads CASSETPGGMKGYTF. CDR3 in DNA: TGTGCCAGCAGTGAAACGCCAGGGGGAATGAAGGGCTACACCTTC.

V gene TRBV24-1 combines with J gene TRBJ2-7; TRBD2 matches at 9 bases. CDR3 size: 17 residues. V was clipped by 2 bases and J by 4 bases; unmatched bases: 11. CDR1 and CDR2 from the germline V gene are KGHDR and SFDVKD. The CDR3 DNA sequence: TGTGCCACCAGTGATTGCACTGGACTAGCGAGAGATTACGAGCAGTACTTC. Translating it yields CATSDCTGLARDYEQYF.

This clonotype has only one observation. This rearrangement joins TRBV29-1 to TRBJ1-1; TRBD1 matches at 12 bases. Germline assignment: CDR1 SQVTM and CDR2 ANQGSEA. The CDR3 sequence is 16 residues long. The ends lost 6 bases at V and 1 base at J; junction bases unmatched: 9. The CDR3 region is CSVRDRGPLGNTEAFF. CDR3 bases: TGCAGCGTCCGGGACAGGGGGCCCTTGGGGAACACTGAAGCTTTCTTT.

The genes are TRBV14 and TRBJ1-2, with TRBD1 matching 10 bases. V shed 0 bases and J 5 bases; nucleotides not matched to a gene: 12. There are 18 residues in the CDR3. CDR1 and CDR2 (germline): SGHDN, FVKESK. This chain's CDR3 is CASSQDTRTGGDIYGYTF. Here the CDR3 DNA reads TGTGCCAGCAGCCAAGATACACGGACAGGGGGAGATATTTATGGCTACACCTTC.

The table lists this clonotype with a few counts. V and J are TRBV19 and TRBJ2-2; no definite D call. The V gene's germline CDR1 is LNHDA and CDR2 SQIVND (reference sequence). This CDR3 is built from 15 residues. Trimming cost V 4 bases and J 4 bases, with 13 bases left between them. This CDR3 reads CASSRAALGTGELFF. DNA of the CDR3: TGTGCCAGTAGTAGGGCAGCTCTGGGCACCGGGGAGCTGTTTTTT.

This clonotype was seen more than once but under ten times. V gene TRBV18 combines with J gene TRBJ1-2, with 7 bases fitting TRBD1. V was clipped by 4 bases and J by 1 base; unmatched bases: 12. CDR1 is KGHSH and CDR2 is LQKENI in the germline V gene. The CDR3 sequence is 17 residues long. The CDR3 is CASSLGTAEHLNYGYTF. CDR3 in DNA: TGTGCCAGCTCACTTGGGACAGCCGAACATCTTAACTATGGCTACACCTTC.

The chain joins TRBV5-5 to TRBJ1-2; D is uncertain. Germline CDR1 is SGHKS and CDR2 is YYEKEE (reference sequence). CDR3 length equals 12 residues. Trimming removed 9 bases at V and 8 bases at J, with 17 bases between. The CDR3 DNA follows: TGTGCCAACAGTCCTTTAGGTTCAGGCTACACCTTC. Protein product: CANSPLGSGYTF.

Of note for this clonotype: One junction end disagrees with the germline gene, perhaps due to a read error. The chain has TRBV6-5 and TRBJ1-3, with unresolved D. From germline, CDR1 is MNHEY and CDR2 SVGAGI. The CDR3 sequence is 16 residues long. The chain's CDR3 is CASRYSESSSGNIIYF. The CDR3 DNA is TGTGCCAGCAGGTACTCTGAATCCAGCTCTGGAAACATCATATATTTT.

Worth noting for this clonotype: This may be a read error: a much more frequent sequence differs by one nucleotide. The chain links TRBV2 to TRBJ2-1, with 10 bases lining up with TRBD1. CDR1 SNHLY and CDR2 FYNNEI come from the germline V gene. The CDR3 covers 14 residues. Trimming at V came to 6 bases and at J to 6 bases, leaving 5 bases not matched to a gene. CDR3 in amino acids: CASSPGQGFNEQFF. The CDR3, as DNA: TGTGCCAGCAGCCCGGGACAGGGGTTCAATGAGCAGTTCTTC. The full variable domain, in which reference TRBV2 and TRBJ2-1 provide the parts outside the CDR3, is EPEVTQTPSHQVTQMGQEVILRCVPISNHLYFYWYRQILGQKVEFLVSFYNNEISEKSEIFDDQFSVERPDGSNFTLKIRSTKLEDSAMYFCASSPGQGFNEQFFGPGTRLTVL.